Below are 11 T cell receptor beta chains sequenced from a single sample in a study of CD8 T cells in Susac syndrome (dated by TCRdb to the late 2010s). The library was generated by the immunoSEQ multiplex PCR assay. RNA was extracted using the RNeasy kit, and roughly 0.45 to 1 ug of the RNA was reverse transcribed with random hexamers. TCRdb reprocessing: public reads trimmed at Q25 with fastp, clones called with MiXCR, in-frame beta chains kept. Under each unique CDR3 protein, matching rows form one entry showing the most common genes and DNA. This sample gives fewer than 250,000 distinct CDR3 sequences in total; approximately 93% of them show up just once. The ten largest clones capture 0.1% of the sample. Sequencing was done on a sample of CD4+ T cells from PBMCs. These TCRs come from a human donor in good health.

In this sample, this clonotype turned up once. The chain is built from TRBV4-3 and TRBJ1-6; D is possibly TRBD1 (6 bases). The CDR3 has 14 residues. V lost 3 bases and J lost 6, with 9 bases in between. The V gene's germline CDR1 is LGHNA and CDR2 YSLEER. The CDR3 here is CASSQEQGNSPLHF. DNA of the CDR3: TGCGCCAGCAGCCAGGAACAGGGTAATTCACCCCTCCACTTT.

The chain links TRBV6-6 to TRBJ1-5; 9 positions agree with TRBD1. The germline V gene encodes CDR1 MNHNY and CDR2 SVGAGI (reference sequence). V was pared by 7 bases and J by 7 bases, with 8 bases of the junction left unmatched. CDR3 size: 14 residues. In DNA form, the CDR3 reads TGTGCCAGCACTTCACAGGGGGCTGGACAGCCCCAGCATTTT. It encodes CASTSQGAGQPQHF.

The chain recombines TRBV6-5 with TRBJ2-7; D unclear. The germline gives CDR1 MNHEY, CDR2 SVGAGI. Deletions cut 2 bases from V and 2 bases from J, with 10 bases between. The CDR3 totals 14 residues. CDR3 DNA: TGTGCCAGCAGTTACATGGGCCCTGCCTACGAGCAGTACTTC. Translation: CASSYMGPAYEQYF.

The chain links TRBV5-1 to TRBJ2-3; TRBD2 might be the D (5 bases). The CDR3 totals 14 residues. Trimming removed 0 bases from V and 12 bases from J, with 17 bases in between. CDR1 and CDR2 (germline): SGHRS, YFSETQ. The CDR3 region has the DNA TGCGCCAGCAGCTTGGGGCTAGCCGTAGTGACACAGTATTTT. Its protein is CASSLGLAVVTQYF.

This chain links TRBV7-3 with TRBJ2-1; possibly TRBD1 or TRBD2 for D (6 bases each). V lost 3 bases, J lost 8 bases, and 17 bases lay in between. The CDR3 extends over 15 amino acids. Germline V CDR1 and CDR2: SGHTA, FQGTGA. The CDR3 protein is CASSFGGIGGHEQFF. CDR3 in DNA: TGTGCCAGCAGCTTTGGCGGTATCGGGGGCCATGAGCAGTTCTTC.

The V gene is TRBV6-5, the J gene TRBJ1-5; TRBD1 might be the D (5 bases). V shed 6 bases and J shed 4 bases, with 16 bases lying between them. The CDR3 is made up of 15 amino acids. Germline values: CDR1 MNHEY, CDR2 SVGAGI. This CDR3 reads CASSPGQVPNQPQHF. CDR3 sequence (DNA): TGTGCCAGCAGCCCCGGACAAGTTCCTAATCAGCCCCAGCATTTT.

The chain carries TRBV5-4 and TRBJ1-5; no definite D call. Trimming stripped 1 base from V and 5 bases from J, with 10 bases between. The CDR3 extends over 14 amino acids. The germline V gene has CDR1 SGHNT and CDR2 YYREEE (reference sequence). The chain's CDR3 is CASSLPGKDQPQHF. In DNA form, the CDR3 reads TGTGCCAGCAGCTTGCCAGGAAAGGATCAGCCCCAGCATTTT.

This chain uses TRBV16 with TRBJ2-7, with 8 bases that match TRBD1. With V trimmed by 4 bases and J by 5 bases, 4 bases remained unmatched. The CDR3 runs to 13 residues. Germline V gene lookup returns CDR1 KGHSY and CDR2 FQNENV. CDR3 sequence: CASSRDRNHEQYV. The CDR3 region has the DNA TGTGCCAGCAGCCGGGACAGGAACCACGAGCAGTACGTC.

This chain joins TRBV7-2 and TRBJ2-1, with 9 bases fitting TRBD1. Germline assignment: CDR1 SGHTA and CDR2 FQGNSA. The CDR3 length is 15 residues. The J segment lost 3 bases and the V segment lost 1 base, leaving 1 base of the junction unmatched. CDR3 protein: CASSLEGQGYNEQFF. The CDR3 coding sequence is TGTGCCAGCAGCTTAGAGGGACAGGGCTACAATGAGCAGTTCTTC.

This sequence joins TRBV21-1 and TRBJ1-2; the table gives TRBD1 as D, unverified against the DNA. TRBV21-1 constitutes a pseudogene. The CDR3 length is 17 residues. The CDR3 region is CASSNGHLGTGNYGYTF. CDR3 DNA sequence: TGTGCCAGCAGCAATGGCCACTTGGGGACAGGCAACTATGGCTACACCTTC.

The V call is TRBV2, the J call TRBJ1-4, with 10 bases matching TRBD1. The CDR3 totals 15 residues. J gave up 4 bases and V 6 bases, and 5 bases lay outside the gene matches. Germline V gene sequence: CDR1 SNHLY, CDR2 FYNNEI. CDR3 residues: CASRPDRGRNEKLFF. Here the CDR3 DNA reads TGTGCCAGCAGACCTGACAGGGGGCGTAATGAAAAACTGTTTTTT.